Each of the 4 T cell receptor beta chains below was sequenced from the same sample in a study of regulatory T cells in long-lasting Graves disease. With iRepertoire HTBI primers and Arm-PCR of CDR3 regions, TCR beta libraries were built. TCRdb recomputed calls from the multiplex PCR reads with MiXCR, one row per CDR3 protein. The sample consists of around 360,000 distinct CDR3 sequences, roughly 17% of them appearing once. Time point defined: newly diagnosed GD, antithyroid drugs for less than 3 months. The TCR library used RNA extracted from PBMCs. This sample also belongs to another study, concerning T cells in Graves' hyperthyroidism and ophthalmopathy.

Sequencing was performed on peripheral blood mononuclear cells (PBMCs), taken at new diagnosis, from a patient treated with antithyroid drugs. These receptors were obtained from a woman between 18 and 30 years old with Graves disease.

Written as DNA, the CDR3 is TGTGCCAGTAGTGGACAGGGTGGTAGCAATCAGCCCCAGCATTTT. Translation: CASSGQGGSNQPQHF. The chain employs TRBV19 and TRBJ1-5; 8 nucleotides line up with TRBD1. Germline lookup yields CDR1 LNHDA and CDR2 SQIVND (reference sequence). J was trimmed by 0 bases and V by 5 bases; bases with no gene match: 3. This CDR3 has 15 residues.

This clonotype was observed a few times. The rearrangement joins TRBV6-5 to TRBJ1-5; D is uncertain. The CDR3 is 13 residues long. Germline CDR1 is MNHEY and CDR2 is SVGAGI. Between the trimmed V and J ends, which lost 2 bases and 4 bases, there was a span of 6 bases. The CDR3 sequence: CASSYIGNQPQHF. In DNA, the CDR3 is TGTGCCAGCAGTTACATAGGGAATCAGCCCCAGCATTTT.

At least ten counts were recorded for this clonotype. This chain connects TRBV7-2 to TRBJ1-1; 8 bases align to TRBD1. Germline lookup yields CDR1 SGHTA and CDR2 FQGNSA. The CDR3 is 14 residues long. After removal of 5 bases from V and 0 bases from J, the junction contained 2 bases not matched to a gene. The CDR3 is CASSPGQVNTEAFF. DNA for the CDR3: TGTGCCAGCAGCCCGGGACAGGTGAACACTGAAGCTTTCTTT.

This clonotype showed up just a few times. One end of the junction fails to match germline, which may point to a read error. CDR3 bases: TGTGCCAGCAGCTTGGGGACGACCGGGGAGCTGTTTTTT. It codes for CASSLGTTGELFF. The rearrangement links TRBV5-1 to TRBJ2-2; either TRBD1 or TRBD2 may supply D (5 bases each). CDR1 is SGHRS and CDR2 is YFSETQ in the germline V gene. The CDR3 runs 13 residues. The variable domain in full, completed from reference TRBV5-1 and TRBJ2-2, reads KAGVTQTPRYLIKTRGQQVTLSCSPISGHRSVSWYQQTPGQGLQFLFEYFSETQRNKGNFPGRFSGRQFSNSRSEMNVSTLELGDSALYLCASSLGTTGELFFGEGSRLTVL.